What follows are 17 T cell receptor beta chains derived from one specimen sequenced in a study of blood T cell repertoires in COVID-19. The repertoire was sequenced with immunoSEQ multiplex PCR; TCRdb's copy has only in-frame clones and lacks some. The table lists roughly 190,000 clones, approximately 80% of them singletons. The material sequenced was peripheral blood. The origin of the receptors is a woman between 40 and 50 years old with COVID-19, enrolled during active disease.

This rearrangement joins TRBV29-1 to TRBJ2-3; 9 positions match TRBD2. V was pared by 0 bases and J by 1 base, with 8 bases of the junction left unmatched. The CDR3 totals 17 residues. The V gene's germline CDR1 is SQVTM and CDR2 ANQGSEA. CDR3 residues: CSVEDPGLATGTDTQYF. CDR3 DNA sequence: TGCAGCGTTGAAGATCCGGGACTAGCAACTGGCACAGATACGCAGTATTTT.

CDR3: CASTLYRAYGYTF. DNA of the CDR3: TGTGCCAGCACCCTATACAGGGCCTATGGCTACACCTTC. This chain uses TRBV28 with TRBJ1-2, with D perhaps matching TRBD1 (6 bases). The V gene's germline CDR1 is MDHEN and CDR2 SYDVKM. Trimming took off 7 bases at V and 4 bases at J, with 13 bases between the two ends. This CDR3 is built from 13 residues.

This rearrangement joins TRBV25-1 to TRBJ1-6, with D possibly being TRBD1 (6 bases). Trimming removed 4 bases at V and 11 bases at J, with 12 bases between. From germline, CDR1 is MGHDK and CDR2 SYGVNS. This CDR3 spans 13 amino acids. The CDR3 DNA reads TGTGCCAGCAGTGCCCAGGGGAACCCACCCCTCCACTTT. It encodes CASSAQGNPPLHF.

The chain's CDR3 is CASSRSGTGHNEQFF. CDR3 DNA: TGTGCCAGTAGTAGATCCGGGACTGGGCATAATGAGCAGTTCTTC. J is TRBJ2-1 and V is TRBV19; TRBD2 might be the D (6 bases). Germline lookup yields CDR1 LNHDA and CDR2 SQIVND (reference sequence). V was cut by 4 bases and J by 7 bases, with 17 bases left in between. This CDR3 spans 15 amino acids. Full variable domain (rest looked up from reference TRBV19 and TRBJ2-1): DGGITQSPKYLFRKEGQNVTLSCEQNLNHDAMYWYRQDPGQGLRLIYYSQIVNDFQKGDIAEGYSVSREKKESFPLTVTSAQKNPTAFYLCASSRSGTGHNEQFFGPGTRLTVL.

The chain couples TRBV11-3 to TRBJ2-1; 8 bases align to TRBD2. The CDR3 runs to 14 residues. Germline V lookup: CDR1 SGHNT, CDR2 YENEEA. The V segment lost 7 bases and the J segment 4 bases; nucleotides outside the gene matches: 6. The CDR3 protein is CASKRGRQYNEQFF. The CDR3 coding sequence is TGTGCCAGCAAACGCGGGAGGCAATACAATGAGCAGTTCTTC.

The chain employs TRBV6-5 and TRBJ1-1; D might be TRBD1 (5 bases). V lost 6 bases to trimming and J lost 4 bases, with 12 bases between them. Germline V gene lookup returns CDR1 MNHEY and CDR2 SVGAGI. The CDR3 sequence is 13 residues long. The CDR3 nucleotides are TGTGCCAGCAGGAATTTCCAGGGCACTGAAGCTTTCTTT. Amino acid sequence: CASRNFQGTEAFF.

The gene calls are TRBV19 and TRBJ2-2, with D perhaps TRBD1 (6 bases). The CDR3 sequence is 12 residues long. Germline lookup yields CDR1 LNHDA and CDR2 SQIVND (reference sequence). V lost 5 bases, J lost 8 bases, and 9 bases lay in between. This chain's CDR3 is CASSATGGELFF. The CDR3 coding sequence is TGTGCCAGTAGTGCTACAGGGGGGGAGCTGTTTTTT.

The chain carries TRBV30 and TRBJ1-2, with 7 bases identical to TRBD1. J lost 4 bases, V lost 0 bases, and 2 bases had no gene match. Germline CDR1 reads GTSNPN; CDR2 reads SVGIG (reference sequence). The CDR3 spans 13 residues. CDR3 sequence (DNA): TGTGCCTGGAGTGTTGGGGACAGCTATGGCTACACCTTC. This encodes CAWSVGDSYGYTF.

V usage is TRBV5-5 and J usage is TRBJ1-6; no clear D. Trimming stripped 0 bases from V and 12 bases from J, with 19 bases between. Germline V lookup: CDR1 SGHKS, CDR2 YYEKEE (reference sequence). The CDR3 is 16 residues long. The CDR3 DNA follows: TGTGCCAGCAGCTTGGATCTAGCGGTCGCGAATCAACCCCTCCACTTT. This gives the protein CASSLDLAVANQPLHF. Drawing the rest from reference TRBV5-5 and TRBJ1-6, the complete variable domain is DAGVTQSPTHLIKTRGQQVTLRCSPISGHKSVSWYQQVLGQGPQFIFQYYEKEERGRGNFPDRFSARQFPNYSSELNVNALLLGDSALYLCASSLDLAVANQPLHFGNGTRLTVT.

This chain connects TRBV29-1 to TRBJ2-7, with unresolved D. This CDR3 comprises 12 residues. The V end lost 5 bases, the J end lost 2 bases, and 10 bases lay between the germline ends. CDR1 and CDR2 from the germline V gene are SQVTM and ANQGSEA. CDR3 coding DNA: TGCAGCGTTATAAGTACAGCCTACGAGCAGTACTTC. Its protein is CSVISTAYEQYF.

The V call is TRBV7-9, the J call TRBJ2-5; a possible D gene is TRBD2 (5 bases). V lost 5 bases and J lost 4, with 11 bases in between. The CDR3 sequence is 13 residues long. Germline assignment: CDR1 SEHNR and CDR2 FQNEAQ (reference sequence). The CDR3 reads CASSRGMGETQYF. The CDR3 DNA reads TGTGCCAGCAGCAGAGGGATGGGAGAGACCCAGTACTTC.

This clone was found a few times. This sequence joins TRBV2 and TRBJ1-1, with D hard to call. V shed 5 bases and J shed 4 bases, with 11 bases lying between them. The CDR3 length is 13 residues. CDR1 SNHLY and CDR2 FYNNEI come from the germline V gene. In DNA, the CDR3 is TGTGCCAGCAGTTCCACAGTGGTCACTGAAGCTTTCTTT. Translation: CASSSTVVTEAFF.

The V and J genes are TRBV7-3 and TRBJ1-1; D is perhaps TRBD1 (5 bases). From germline, CDR1 is SGHTA and CDR2 FQGTGA. This CDR3 contains 12 residues. V was clipped by 6 bases and J by 7 bases, with 12 bases between them. The CDR3 reads CASSFHGGEAFF. CDR3 bases: TGTGCCAGCAGTTTCCACGGGGGTGAAGCTTTCTTT.

The genes are TRBV7-2 and TRBJ2-1; D remains unclear. V lost 1 base to trimming and J lost 11 bases, with 9 bases between them. Germline V gene sequence: CDR1 SGHTA, CDR2 FQGNSA. This CDR3 contains 12 residues. The CDR3 loop reads CASSLEARQQFF. The CDR3 nucleotides are TGTGCCAGCAGCTTAGAGGCGAGGCAGCAGTTCTTC.

CDR3 amino acids: CASSLQYGYGYTF. In DNA, the CDR3 is TGTGCCAGCAGTTTACAGTATGGCTATGGCTACACCTTC. The chain employs TRBV12-3 or TRBV12-4 and TRBJ1-2; D is uncertain. V was pared by 2 bases and J by 4 bases, with 8 bases between. The CDR3 has 13 residues.

This clone was recorded only once. The V gene is TRBV5-4, the J gene TRBJ2-1; possibly TRBD2 for D (5 bases). The CDR3 extends over 17 amino acids. Trimming removed 0 bases at V and 3 bases at J, with 16 bases between. The germline V gene encodes CDR1 SGHNT and CDR2 YYREEE (reference sequence). The CDR3 loop is CASSLGIGSGDYNEQFF. The CDR3 DNA is TGTGCCAGCAGCTTGGGTATAGGGAGCGGTGACTACAATGAGCAGTTCTTC.

The rearrangement links TRBV5-1 to TRBJ2-3; possible D gene TRBD2, 7 bases. The CDR3 runs 15 residues. Trimming removed 0 bases at V and 3 bases at J, with 11 bases between. Germline-derived CDR1 and CDR2 are SGHRS and YFSETQ. The CDR3 nucleotides read TGCGCCAGCAGCTTGGCCCGGGGGGCAACAGATACGCAGTATTTT. Translating gives CASSLARGATDTQYF.